This TCR beta chain was documented in a study of human T cells and chemical hapten exposure. Whole-study context: The variation in per-sample TCR yields arose mainly from small differences in pooled library volumes.

The study's library attached unique molecular identifiers to single cDNA molecules. TCRdb re-called the 5' RACE reads with MiXCR, one entry per CDR3 protein. The top ten clones hold over 1.1% of a sample with 120,000 to 150,000 distinct CDR3 sequences, 3.5% to 5% of them seen once. Germline V lookup: CDR1 MNHEY, CDR2 SMNVEV (reference sequence). Trimming removed 3 bases from V and 3 bases from J; junction bases left unmatched: 2. CDR3 length: 15 amino acids. This clonotype occurred many times. Unfractionated whole blood was the source of the extracted total RNA. This clonotype was sampled from a female donor in good health. The V gene is TRBV27, the J gene TRBJ2-2, with 9 nucleotides matching TRBD1. CDR3 DNA: TGTGCCAGCAGTTTGGACAGGGGAGACACCGGGGAGCTGTTTTTT. It codes for CASSLDRGDTGELFF.